A single sample is the source of the 7 T cell receptor beta chains below, sequenced in a study of early stage breast cancer tumors (dated by TCRdb to 2015 to 2018). The method was the immunoSEQ multiplex PCR assay. This is the immuneACCESS table as TCRdb keeps it, with only in-frame sequences that have V and J called. A part of the clones is gone; compared with another copy, unresolved V genes explain less than half, and the rest is unexplained. The sample data list under 35,000 clones, and 80% to 90% of these were observed just once. Together, the top ten hold about 10% of the sample. The sequenced sample consisted of blood. These receptors originate from a person aged 45 to 59 with breast cancer.

The chain links TRBV6-4 to TRBJ2-3; 8 bases agree with TRBD2. Trimming took 3 bases from V and 2 from J; bases not matched to a gene: 4. The germline gives CDR1 MRHNA, CDR2 SNTAGT. CDR3 length: 15 amino acids. The CDR3 region is CASSDLSGDTDTQYF. As DNA, the CDR3 is TGTGCCAGCAGTGATCTTAGCGGGGACACAGATACGCAGTATTTT.

CDR3 amino acids: CASSTGSGRGASSYGYTF. CDR3 nucleotides: TGTGCCAGCAGTACTGGATCCGGGAGGGGGGCTTCGAGCTATGGCTACACCTTC. This chain links TRBV28 with TRBJ1-2; weak D call: TRBD1 (6 bases). The V end was cut by 5 bases, the J end by 4 bases, with 26 bases between. This CDR3 contains 18 residues. Germline V gene lookup returns CDR1 MDHEN and CDR2 SYDVKM.

In its sample, this clone ranks as medium-sized (0.01 to 0.1%). The chain uses TRBV29-1 and TRBJ1-2; unclear D gene. The CDR3 is 11 amino acids. The germline CDR1 and CDR2 sequences are SQVTM and ANQGSEA. Trimming took 7 bases from V and 3 from J, leaving 9 bases between them. The CDR3: CSALEDYGYTF. The CDR3 bases are TGCAGCGCTCTGGAGGACTATGGCTACACCTTC.

This chain uses TRBV12-5 with TRBJ1-5, with D uncertain. V lost 7 bases and J 2 bases, leaving 9 bases between the germline ends. Germline V gives CDR1 LGHNT, CDR2 FRNRAP. The length of the CDR3 is 13 residues. CDR3 in DNA: TGTGCTAGTGCCCCGGCTCGCAATCAGCCCCAGCATTTT. Amino acids: CASAPARNQPQHF. Combining the CDR3 with reference TRBV12-5 and TRBJ1-5 gives the whole variable domain DARVTQTPRHKVTEMGQEVTMRCQPILGHNTVFWYRQTMMQGLELLAYFRNRAPLDDSGMPKDRFSAEMPDATLATLKIQPSEPRDSAVYFCASAPARNQPQHFGDGTRLSIL.

This clone appeared once. This chain connects TRBV6-6 to TRBJ2-1; 9 bases are shared with TRBD2. The CDR3 is 15 amino acids. Germline V gene lookup returns CDR1 MNHNY and CDR2 SVGAGI (reference sequence). The V gene end was trimmed by 6 bases and the J gene end by 0 bases; junction bases not matched to a gene: 3. DNA for the CDR3: TGTGCCAGCAGGCGGACTAGCGCCTCCTACAATGAGCAGTTCTTC. Translating it yields CASRRTSASYNEQFF.

The genes are TRBV4-1 and TRBJ2-4; possible D gene TRBD2, 6 bases. The CDR3 is made up of 15 amino acids. The germline V gene encodes CDR1 MGHRA and CDR2 YSYEKL. V dropped 0 bases and J dropped 8 bases, with 14 bases sitting between them. CDR3 amino acids: CASSQEGGRQHIQYF. The CDR3 DNA sequence: TGCGCCAGCAGCCAAGAAGGTGGGAGGCAGCACATTCAGTACTTC.

The CDR3 loop is CASSSTGYGYTF. DNA of the CDR3: TGTGCCAGCAGCTCAACAGGCTATGGCTACACCTTC. The chain uses TRBV6-5 and TRBJ1-2; the D gene is possibly TRBD1 (5 bases). The CDR3 contains 12 residues. Trimming cost V 6 bases and J 4 bases, with 9 bases left between them. Germline CDR1 is MNHEY and CDR2 is SVGAGI.